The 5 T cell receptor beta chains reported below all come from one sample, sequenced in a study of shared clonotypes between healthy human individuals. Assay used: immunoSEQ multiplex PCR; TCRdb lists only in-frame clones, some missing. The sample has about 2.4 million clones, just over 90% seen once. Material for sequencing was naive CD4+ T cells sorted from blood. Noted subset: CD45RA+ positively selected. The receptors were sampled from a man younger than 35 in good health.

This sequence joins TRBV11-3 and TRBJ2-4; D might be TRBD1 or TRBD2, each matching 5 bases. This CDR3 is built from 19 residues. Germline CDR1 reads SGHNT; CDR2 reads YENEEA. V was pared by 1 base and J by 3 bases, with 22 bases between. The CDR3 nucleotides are TGTGCCAGCAGCTTAGGTGGGCCCGCCGGGACGGAGAACAAAAACATTCAGTACTTC. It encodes CASSLGGPAGTENKNIQYF.

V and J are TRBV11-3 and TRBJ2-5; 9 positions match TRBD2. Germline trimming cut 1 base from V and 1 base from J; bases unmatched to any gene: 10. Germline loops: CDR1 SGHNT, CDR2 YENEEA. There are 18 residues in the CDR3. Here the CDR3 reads CASSLVVTSGSFQETQYF. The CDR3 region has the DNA TGTGCCAGCAGCTTAGTAGTGACTAGCGGATCTTTCCAAGAGACCCAGTACTTC. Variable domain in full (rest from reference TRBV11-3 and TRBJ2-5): EAGVVQSPRYKIIEKKQPVAFWCNPISGHNTLYWYLQNLGQGPELLIRYENEEAVDDSQLPKDRFSAERLKGVDSTLKIQPAELGDSAVYLCASSLVVTSGSFQETQYFGPGTRLLVL.

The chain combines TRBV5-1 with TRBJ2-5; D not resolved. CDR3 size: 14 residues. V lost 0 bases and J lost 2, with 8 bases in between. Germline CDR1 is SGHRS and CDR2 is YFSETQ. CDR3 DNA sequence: TGCGCCAGCAGCTTGGAGGTAGCTCAAGAGACCCAGTACTTC. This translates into CASSLEVAQETQYF.

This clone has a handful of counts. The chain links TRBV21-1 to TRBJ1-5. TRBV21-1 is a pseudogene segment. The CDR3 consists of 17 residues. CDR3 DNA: TGTGCCAGCAGCAAAGTCGGAGGAAAGGGGTCCAATCAGCCCCAGCATTTT. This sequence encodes CASSKVGGKGSNQPQHF.

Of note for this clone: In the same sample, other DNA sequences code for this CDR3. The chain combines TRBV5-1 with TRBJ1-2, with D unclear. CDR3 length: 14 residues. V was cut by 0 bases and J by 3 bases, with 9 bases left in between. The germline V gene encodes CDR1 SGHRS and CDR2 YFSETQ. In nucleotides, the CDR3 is TGCGCCAGCAGCTTGGTTCCGGGTGACTATGGCTACACCTTC. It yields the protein CASSLVPGDYGYTF.